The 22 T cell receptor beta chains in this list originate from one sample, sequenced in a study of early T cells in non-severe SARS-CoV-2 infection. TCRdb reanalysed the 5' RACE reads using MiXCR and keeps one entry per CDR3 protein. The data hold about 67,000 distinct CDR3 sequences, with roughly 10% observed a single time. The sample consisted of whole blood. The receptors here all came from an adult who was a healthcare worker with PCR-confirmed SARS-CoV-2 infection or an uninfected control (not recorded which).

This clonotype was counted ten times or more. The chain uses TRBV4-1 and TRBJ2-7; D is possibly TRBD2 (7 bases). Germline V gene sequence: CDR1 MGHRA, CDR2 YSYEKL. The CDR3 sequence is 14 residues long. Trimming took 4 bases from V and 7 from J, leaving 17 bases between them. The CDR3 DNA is TGCGCCAGCAGCCCAGGCGCGGGGGCGGGGGAGCAGTACTTC. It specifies CASSPGAGAGEQYF.

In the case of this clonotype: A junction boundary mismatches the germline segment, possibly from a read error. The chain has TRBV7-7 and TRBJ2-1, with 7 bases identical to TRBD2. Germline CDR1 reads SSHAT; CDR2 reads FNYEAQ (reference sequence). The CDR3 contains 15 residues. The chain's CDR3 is CASSLGAGNYNEQFF. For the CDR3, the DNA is TGTGCTAGCAGCTTGGGAGCGGGAAATTACAATGAGCAGTTCTTC. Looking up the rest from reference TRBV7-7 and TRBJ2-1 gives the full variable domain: GAGVSQSPRYKVTKRGQDVTLRCDPISSHATLYWYQQALGQGPEFLTYFNYEAQPDKSGLPSDRFSAERPEGSISTLTIQRTEQRDSAMYRCASSLGAGNYNEQFFGPGTRLTVL.

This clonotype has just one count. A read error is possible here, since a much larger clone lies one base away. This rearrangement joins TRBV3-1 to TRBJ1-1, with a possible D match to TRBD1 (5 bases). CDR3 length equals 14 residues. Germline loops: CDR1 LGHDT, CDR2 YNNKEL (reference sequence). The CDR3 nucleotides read TGTGCCAGCAGCCATATGACAAGGGGCGCTGAGGCTTTCTTT. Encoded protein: CASSHMTRGAEAFF.

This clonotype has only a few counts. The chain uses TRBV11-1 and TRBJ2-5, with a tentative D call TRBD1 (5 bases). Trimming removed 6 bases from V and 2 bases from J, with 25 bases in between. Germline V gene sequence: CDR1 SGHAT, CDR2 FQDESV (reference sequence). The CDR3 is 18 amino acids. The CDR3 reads CASSQIRTTEIAQETQYF. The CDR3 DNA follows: TGTGCCAGCAGTCAGATCCGGACGACAGAAATCGCACAAGAGACCCAGTACTTC.

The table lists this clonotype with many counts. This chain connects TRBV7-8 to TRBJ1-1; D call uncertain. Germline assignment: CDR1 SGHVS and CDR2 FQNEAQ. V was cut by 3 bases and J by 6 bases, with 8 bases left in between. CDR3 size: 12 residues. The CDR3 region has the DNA TGTGCCAGCAGCTTTTTCAGTGCTGAAGCTTTCTTT. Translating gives CASSFFSAEAFF.

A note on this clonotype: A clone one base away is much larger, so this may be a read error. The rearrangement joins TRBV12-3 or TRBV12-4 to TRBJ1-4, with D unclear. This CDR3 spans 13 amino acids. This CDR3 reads CVSSLSGPEELFF. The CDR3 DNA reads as TGTGTCAGCAGTTTGAGTGGACCCGAGGAACTGTTTTTT.

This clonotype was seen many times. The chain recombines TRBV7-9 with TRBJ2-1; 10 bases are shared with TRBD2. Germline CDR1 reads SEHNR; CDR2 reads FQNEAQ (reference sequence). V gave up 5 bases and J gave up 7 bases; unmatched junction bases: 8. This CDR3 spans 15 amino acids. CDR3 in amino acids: CASSQGGLARNEQFF. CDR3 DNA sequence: TGTGCCAGCAGCCAGGGGGGACTAGCGAGAAATGAGCAGTTCTTC.

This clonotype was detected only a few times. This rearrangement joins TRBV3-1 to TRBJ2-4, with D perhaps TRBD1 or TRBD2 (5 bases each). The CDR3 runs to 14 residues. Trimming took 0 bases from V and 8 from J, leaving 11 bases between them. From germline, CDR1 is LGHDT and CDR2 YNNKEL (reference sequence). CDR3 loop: CASSQEMVGDIQYF. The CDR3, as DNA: TGTGCCAGCAGCCAAGAGATGGTGGGGGACATTCAGTACTTC.

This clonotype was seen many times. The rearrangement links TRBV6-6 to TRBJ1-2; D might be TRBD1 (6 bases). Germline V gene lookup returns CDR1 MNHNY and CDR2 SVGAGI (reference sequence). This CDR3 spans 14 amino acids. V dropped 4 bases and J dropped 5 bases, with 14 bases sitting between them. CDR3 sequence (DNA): TGTGCCAGCAGTTCAGGACAGACACTTTATGGCTACACCTTC. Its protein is CASSSGQTLYGYTF.

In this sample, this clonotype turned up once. The CDR3 loop reads CSASRIARVKPYNEQFF. DNA of the CDR3: TGCAGTGCTAGTAGGATAGCGCGGGTCAAACCCTACAATGAGCAGTTCTTC. V and J are TRBV20-1 and TRBJ2-1, with D possibly matching TRBD2 (5 bases). This CDR3 has 17 amino acids. With 3 bases removed from V and 2 bases from J, the gap between germline ends came to 20 bases. CDR1 and CDR2 from the germline V gene are DFQATT and SNEGSKA (reference sequence).

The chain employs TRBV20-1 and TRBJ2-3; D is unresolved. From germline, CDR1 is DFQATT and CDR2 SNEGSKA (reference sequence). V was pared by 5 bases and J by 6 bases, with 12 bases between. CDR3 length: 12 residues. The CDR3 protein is CSARRSGDTQYF. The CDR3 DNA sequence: TGCAGTGCTCGCCGGAGTGGCGATACGCAGTATTTT.

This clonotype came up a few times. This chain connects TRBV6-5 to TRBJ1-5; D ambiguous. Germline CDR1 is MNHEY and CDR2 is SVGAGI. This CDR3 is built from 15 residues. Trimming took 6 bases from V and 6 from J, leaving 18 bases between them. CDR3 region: CASSIGSLPGQPQHF. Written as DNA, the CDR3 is TGTGCCAGCAGCATCGGGTCCCTACCGGGTCAGCCCCAGCATTTT.

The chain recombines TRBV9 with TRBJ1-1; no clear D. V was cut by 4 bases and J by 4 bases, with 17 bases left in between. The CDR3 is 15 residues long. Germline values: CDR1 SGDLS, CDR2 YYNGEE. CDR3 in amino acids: CASSPDYFPGTEAFF. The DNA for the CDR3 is TGTGCCAGCAGCCCAGATTATTTTCCGGGCACTGAAGCTTTCTTT.

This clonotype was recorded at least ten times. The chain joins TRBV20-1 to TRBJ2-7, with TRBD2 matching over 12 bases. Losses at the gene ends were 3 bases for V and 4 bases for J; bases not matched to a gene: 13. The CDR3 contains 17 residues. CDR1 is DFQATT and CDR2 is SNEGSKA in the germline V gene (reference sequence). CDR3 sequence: CSARDPSGRASGYEQYF. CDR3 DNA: TGCAGTGCTAGGGACCCTAGCGGGAGGGCGTCGGGGTACGAGCAGTACTTC.

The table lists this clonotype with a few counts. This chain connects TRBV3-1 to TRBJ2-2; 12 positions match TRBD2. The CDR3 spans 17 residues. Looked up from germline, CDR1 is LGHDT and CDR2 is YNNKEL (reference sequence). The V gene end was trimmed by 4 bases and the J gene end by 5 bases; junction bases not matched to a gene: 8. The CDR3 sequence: CASSPKTSGGLTGELFF. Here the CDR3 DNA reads TGTGCCAGCAGCCCGAAGACTAGCGGGGGATTAACCGGGGAGCTGTTTTTT. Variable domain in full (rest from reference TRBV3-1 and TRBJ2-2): DTAVSQTPKYLVTQMGNDKSIKCEQNLGHDTMYWYKQDSKKFLKIMFSYNNKELIINETVPNRFSPKSPDKAHLNLHINSLELGDSAVYFCASSPKTSGGLTGELFFGEGSRLTVL.

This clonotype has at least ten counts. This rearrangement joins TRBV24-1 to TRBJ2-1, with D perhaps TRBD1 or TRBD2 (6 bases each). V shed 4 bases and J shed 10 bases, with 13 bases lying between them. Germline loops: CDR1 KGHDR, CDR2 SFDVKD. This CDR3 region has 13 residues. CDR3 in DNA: TGTGCCACCAGTGAAGGGGGGTTCTCCGAGCAGTTCTTC. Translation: CATSEGGFSEQFF.

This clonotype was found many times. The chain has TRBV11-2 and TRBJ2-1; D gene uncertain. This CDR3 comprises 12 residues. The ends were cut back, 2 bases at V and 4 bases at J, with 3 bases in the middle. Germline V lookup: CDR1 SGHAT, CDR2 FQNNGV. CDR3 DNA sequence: TGTGCCAGCAGCTTAAATTACAATGAGCAGTTCTTC. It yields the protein CASSLNYNEQFF.

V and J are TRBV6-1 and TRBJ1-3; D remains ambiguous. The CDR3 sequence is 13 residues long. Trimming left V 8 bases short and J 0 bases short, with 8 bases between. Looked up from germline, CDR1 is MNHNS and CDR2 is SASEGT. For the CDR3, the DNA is TGTGCCAGCCGGGAGATCTCTGGAAACACCATATATTTT. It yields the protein CASREISGNTIYF.

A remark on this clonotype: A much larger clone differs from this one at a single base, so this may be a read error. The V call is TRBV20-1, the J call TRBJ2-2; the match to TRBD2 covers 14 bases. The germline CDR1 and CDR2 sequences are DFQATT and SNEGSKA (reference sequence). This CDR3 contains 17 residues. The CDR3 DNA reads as TGCAGTGCTAGAGGGGGACTAGCGGGAGTCGGCACCGGGGAGCAGTTTTTT. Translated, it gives CSARGGLAGVGTGEQFF.

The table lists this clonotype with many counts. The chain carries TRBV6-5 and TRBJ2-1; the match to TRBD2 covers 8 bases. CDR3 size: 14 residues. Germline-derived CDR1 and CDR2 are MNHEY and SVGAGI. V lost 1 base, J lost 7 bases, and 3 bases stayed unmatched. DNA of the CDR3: TGTGCCAGCAGTTACTACACTAGCGGTAATGAGCAGTTCTTC. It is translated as CASSYYTSGNEQFF.

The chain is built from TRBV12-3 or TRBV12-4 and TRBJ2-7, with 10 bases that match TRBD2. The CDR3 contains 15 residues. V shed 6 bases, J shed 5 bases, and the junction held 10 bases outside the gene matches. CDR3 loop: CASSHPGLARDEQYF. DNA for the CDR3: TGTGCCAGCAGCCACCCGGGACTAGCGAGGGACGAGCAGTACTTC.

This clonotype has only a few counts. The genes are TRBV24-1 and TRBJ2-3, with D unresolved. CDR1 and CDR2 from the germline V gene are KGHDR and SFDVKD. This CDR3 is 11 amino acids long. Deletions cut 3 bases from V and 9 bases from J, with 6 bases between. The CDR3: CATSDRQTQYF. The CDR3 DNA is TGTGCCACCAGTGATCGTCAAACGCAGTATTTT.